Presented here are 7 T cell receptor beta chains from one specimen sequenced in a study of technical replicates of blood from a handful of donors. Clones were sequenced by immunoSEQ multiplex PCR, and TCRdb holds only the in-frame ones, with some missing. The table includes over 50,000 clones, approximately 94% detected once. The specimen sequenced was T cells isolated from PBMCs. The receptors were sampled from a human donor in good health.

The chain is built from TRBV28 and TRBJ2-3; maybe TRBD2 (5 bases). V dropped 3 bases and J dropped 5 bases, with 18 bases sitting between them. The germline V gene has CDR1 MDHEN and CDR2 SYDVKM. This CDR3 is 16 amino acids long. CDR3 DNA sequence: TGTGCCAGCAGTTTTACATCCCAGGACTCACGAGATACGCAGTATTTT. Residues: CASSFTSQDSRDTQYF.

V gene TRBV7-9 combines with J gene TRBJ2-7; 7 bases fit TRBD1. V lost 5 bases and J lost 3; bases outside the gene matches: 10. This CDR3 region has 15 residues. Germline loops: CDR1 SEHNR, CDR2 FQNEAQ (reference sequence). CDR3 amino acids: CASSHRSTGVYEQYF. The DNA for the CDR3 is TGTGCCAGCAGCCACAGATCTACAGGGGTCTACGAGCAGTACTTC.

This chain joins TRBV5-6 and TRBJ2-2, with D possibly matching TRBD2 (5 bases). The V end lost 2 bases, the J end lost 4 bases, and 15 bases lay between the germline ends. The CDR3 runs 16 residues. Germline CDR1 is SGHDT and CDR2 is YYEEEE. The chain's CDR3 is CASSLRLPRGTGELFF. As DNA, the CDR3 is TGTGCCAGCAGCTTACGGCTTCCACGGGGCACCGGGGAGCTGTTTTTT. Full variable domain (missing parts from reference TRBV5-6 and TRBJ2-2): DAGVTQSPTHLIKTRGQQVTLRCSPKSGHDTVSWYQQALGQGPQFIFQYYEEEERQRGNFPDRFSGHQFPNYSSELNVNALLLGDSALYLCASSLRLPRGTGELFFGEGSRLTVL.

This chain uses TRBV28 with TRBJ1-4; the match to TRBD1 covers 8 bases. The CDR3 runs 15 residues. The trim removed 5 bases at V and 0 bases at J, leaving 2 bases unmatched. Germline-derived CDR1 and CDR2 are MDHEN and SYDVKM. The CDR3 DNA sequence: TGTGCCAGCAGTGAACAGGGGGCAACTAATGAAAAACTGTTTTTT. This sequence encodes CASSEQGATNEKLFF.

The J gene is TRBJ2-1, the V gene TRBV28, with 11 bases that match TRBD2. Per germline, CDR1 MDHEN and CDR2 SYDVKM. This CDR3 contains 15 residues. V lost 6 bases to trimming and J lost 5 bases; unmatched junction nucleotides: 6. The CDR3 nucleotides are TGTGCCAGCAGGGGGCTAGCGGGAGGAAACAATGAGCAGTTCTTC. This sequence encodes CASRGLAGGNNEQFF.

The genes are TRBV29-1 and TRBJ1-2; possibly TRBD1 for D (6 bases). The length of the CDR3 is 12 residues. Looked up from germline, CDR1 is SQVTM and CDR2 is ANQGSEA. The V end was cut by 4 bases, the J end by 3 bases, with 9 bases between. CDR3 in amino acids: CSVGSGDYGYTF. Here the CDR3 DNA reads TGCAGCGTTGGCTCAGGGGACTATGGCTACACCTTC.

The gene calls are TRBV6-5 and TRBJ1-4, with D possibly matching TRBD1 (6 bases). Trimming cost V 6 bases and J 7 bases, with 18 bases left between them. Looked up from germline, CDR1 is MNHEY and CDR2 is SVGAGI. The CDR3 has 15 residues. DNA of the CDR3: TGTGCCAGCAGACGGGACACGGCTCTTACTGAAAAACTGTTTTTT. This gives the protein CASRRDTALTEKLFF.